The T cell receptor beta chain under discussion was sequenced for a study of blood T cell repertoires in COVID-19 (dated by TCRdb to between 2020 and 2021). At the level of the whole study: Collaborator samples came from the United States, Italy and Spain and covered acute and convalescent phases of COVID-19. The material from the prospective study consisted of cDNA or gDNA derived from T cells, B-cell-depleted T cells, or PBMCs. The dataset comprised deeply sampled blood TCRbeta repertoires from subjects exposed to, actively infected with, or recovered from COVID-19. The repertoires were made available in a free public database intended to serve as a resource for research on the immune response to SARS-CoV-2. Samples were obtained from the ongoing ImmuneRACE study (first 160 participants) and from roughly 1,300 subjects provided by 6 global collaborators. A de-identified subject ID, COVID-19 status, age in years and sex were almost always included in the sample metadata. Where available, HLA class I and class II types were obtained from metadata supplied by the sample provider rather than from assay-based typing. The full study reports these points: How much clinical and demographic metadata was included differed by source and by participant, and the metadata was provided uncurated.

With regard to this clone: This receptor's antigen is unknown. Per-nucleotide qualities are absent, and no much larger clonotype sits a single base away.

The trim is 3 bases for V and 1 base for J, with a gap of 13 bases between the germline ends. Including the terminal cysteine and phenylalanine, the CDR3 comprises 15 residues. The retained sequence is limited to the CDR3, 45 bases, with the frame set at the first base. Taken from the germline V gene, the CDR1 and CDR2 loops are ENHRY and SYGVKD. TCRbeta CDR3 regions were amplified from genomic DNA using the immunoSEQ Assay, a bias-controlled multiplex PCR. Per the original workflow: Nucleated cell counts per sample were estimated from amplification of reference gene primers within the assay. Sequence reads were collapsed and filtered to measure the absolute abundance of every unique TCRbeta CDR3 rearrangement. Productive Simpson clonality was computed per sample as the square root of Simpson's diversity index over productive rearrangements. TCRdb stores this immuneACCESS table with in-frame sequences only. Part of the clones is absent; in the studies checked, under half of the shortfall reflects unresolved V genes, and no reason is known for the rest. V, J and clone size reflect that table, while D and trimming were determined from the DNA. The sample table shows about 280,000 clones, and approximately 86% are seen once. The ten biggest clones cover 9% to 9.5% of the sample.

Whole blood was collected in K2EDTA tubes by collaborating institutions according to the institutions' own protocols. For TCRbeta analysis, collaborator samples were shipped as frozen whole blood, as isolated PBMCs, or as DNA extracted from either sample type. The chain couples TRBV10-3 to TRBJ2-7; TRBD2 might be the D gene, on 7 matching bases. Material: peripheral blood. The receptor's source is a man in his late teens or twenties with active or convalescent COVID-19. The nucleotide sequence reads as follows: TGTGCCATCAGTGACCTCGGGGGGCTTTCCTACGAGCAGTACTTC. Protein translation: CAISDLGGLSYEQYF.